Each of the 15 T cell receptor beta chains below was sequenced from the same sample in a study of glioma-infiltrating T cells after dendritic cell vaccination. Specified time point: after dendritic cell vaccination, including at tumor progression/relapse. The vaccine used monocyte-derived dendritic cells pulsed overnight with autologous tumor lysate. The protocol was immunoSEQ multiplex PCR, while the TCRdb copy is restricted to in-frame clones and leaves out a portion. The sample comprises 2,000 to 3,000 clones, roughly 85% of which are singletons, and 10% rests with the top ten. This specimen was tumor tissue, taken after dendritic cell vaccination. All receptors derive from a human donor with glioblastoma.

About this clone itself: One junction end does not reproduce the germline sequence, and a read error may be involved. V usage is TRBV19 and J usage is TRBJ2-3, with TRBD1 as a possible D gene (6 bases). This CDR3 contains 13 residues. CDR1 and CDR2 (germline): LNHDA, SQIVND (reference sequence). The CDR3 DNA is TGTGCCTGTAGGGGGAGTTGGACAGATACGCAGTATTTT. Its translation: CACRGSWTDTQYF.

V gene TRBV5-4 combines with J gene TRBJ2-7, with no clear D. Germline V CDR1 and CDR2: SGHNT, YYREEE (reference sequence). This CDR3 has 12 amino acids. Trimming shortened V by 3 bases and J by 5 bases, and 9 bases separated the two germline ends. For the CDR3, the DNA is TGTGCCAGCAGCTCGCAGGCTCACGAGCAGTACTTC. It translates to CASSSQAHEQYF.

V gene TRBV6-1 combines with J gene TRBJ1-1; maybe TRBD1 (5 bases). This CDR3 comprises 13 residues. Germline V gene sequence: CDR1 MNHNS, CDR2 SASEGT. The germline V and J ends were trimmed by 3 bases and 10 bases, with 15 bases remaining between them. In DNA form, the CDR3 reads TGTGCCAGCAGTGAGTTGGAGGGACTAGGAGCTTTCTTT. This gives the protein CASSELEGLGAFF.

The chain carries TRBV2 and TRBJ2-1, with D possibly being TRBD2 (6 bases). Trimming shortened V by 5 bases and J by 4 bases, and 12 bases separated the two germline ends. Germline CDR1 SNHLY, CDR2 FYNNEI. The CDR3 is 14 amino acids. The CDR3 sequence is CASSFHSGYNEQFF. CDR3 DNA sequence: TGTGCCAGCAGTTTTCATAGCGGTTACAATGAGCAGTTCTTC.

The V and J genes are TRBV27 and TRBJ2-5; weak D call: TRBD2 (6 bases). V lost 0 bases to trimming and J lost 5 bases, with 13 bases between them. The CDR3 runs 15 residues. Germline CDR1 reads MNHEY; CDR2 reads SMNVEV (reference sequence). The chain's CDR3 is CASSLSRLGSETQYF. CDR3 DNA: TGTGCCAGCAGTTTATCCAGACTAGGATCGGAGACCCAGTACTTC.

The CDR3 protein is CASIHQTSTEAFF. The CDR3 DNA reads TGTGCCAGCATTCACCAGACTAGCACTGAAGCTTTCTTT. The chain is built from TRBV6-1 and TRBJ1-1; D is undetermined. The CDR3 is made up of 13 amino acids. CDR1 and CDR2 (germline): MNHNS, SASEGT. The V gene lost 7 bases and the J gene lost 4 bases, with 13 bases spanning the gap.

The chain couples TRBV13 to TRBJ2-7, with 9 nucleotides matching TRBD1. This CDR3 contains 15 residues. With V trimmed by 3 bases and J by 5 bases, 8 bases remained unmatched. The germline V gene encodes CDR1 PRHDT and CDR2 FYEKMQ (reference sequence). The CDR3 sequence is CASSLAGTGINEQYF. The CDR3 DNA follows: TGTGCCAGCAGCTTGGCCGGGACAGGGATTAACGAGCAGTACTTC.

V and J are TRBV18 and TRBJ2-4; 7 bases fit TRBD1. Germline-derived CDR1 and CDR2 are KGHSH and LQKENI. This CDR3 contains 14 residues. The V segment lost 2 bases and the J segment 6 bases; nucleotides outside the gene matches: 4. CDR3 protein: CASSPSGQINIQYF. CDR3 DNA sequence: TGTGCCAGCTCACCATCGGGACAGATAAACATTCAGTACTTC.

This clone was recorded a few times. J is TRBJ2-7 and V is TRBV14; 7 nucleotides match TRBD1. Germline CDR1 is SGHDN and CDR2 is FVKESK. CDR3 length: 15 residues. Losses at the gene ends were 0 bases for V and 4 bases for J; bases not matched to a gene: 6. DNA of the CDR3: TGTGCCAGCAGCCAAGAAGGGGGCAGGAGGTACGAGCAGTACTTC. Translated, it gives CASSQEGGRRYEQYF.

In its sample, this clone ranks as large (0.1 to 1%). V and J are TRBV6-5 and TRBJ2-7; 8 positions match TRBD1. There are 14 residues in the CDR3. V lost 5 bases and J lost 3; bases outside the gene matches: 6. Germline CDR1 and CDR2: MNHEY and SVGAGI. Here the CDR3 reads CASSPGQGIYEQYF. In DNA form, the CDR3 reads TGTGCCAGCAGTCCTGGACAGGGCATCTACGAGCAGTACTTC.

J is TRBJ1-6 and V is TRBV2; 10 nucleotides line up with TRBD1. After removal of 6 bases from V and 10 bases from J, the junction contained 12 bases not matched to a gene. From germline, CDR1 is SNHLY and CDR2 FYNNEI. The CDR3 extends over 16 amino acids. CDR3 nucleotide sequence: TGTGCCAGCAGCCGGGACAGGGGAAATTCGCAGTCACCCCTCCACTTT. It translates to CASSRDRGNSQSPLHF.

The chain carries TRBV30 and TRBJ2-7; no firm D call. Germline CDR1 and CDR2: GTSNPN and SVGIG (reference sequence). This CDR3 has 11 amino acids. V gave up 2 bases and J gave up 4 bases, with 6 bases separating them. This CDR3 is CAWSTQYEQYF. The CDR3 DNA reads as TGTGCCTGGAGTACTCAATACGAGCAGTACTTC. The variable domain in full, with the rest retrieved from reference TRBV30 and TRBJ2-7, is SQTIHQWPATLVQPVGSPLSLECTVEGTSNPNLYWYRQAAGRGLQLLFYSVGIGQISSEVPQNLSASRPQDRQFILSSKKLLLSDSGFYLCAWSTQYEQYFGPGTRLTVT.

This chain uses TRBV11-2 with TRBJ1-1, with TRBD1 as a possible D gene (6 bases). The germline CDR1 and CDR2 sequences are SGHAT and FQNNGV. The CDR3 is 16 residues long. V lost 0 bases and J 2 bases, leaving 13 bases between the germline ends. DNA of the CDR3: TGTGCCAGCAGCTTAGATGGGGCAGGGACAAACACTGAAGCTTTCTTT. Protein: CASSLDGAGTNTEAFF.

CDR3 sequence (DNA): TGTGCCTGGAACCGGGGATCTGATCACGATGAGCAGTTCTTC. Amino acid sequence: CAWNRGSDHDEQFF. V usage is TRBV30 and J usage is TRBJ2-1, with D possibly being TRBD2 (5 bases). The CDR3 consists of 14 residues. Germline V lookup: CDR1 GTSNPN, CDR2 SVGIG (reference sequence). The V gene lost 4 bases and the J gene lost 8 bases, with 18 bases spanning the gap.

This rearrangement joins TRBV9 to TRBJ1-1; 7 bases are shared with TRBD1. CDR1 and CDR2 (germline): SGDLS, YYNGEE. V dropped 3 bases and J dropped 0; count of bases not matched to a gene: 14. The CDR3 runs 18 residues. CDR3 protein: CASSAAQGGRLMNTEAFF. DNA of the CDR3: TGTGCCAGCAGCGCCGCCCAGGGGGGCAGGCTCATGAACACTGAAGCTTTCTTT.